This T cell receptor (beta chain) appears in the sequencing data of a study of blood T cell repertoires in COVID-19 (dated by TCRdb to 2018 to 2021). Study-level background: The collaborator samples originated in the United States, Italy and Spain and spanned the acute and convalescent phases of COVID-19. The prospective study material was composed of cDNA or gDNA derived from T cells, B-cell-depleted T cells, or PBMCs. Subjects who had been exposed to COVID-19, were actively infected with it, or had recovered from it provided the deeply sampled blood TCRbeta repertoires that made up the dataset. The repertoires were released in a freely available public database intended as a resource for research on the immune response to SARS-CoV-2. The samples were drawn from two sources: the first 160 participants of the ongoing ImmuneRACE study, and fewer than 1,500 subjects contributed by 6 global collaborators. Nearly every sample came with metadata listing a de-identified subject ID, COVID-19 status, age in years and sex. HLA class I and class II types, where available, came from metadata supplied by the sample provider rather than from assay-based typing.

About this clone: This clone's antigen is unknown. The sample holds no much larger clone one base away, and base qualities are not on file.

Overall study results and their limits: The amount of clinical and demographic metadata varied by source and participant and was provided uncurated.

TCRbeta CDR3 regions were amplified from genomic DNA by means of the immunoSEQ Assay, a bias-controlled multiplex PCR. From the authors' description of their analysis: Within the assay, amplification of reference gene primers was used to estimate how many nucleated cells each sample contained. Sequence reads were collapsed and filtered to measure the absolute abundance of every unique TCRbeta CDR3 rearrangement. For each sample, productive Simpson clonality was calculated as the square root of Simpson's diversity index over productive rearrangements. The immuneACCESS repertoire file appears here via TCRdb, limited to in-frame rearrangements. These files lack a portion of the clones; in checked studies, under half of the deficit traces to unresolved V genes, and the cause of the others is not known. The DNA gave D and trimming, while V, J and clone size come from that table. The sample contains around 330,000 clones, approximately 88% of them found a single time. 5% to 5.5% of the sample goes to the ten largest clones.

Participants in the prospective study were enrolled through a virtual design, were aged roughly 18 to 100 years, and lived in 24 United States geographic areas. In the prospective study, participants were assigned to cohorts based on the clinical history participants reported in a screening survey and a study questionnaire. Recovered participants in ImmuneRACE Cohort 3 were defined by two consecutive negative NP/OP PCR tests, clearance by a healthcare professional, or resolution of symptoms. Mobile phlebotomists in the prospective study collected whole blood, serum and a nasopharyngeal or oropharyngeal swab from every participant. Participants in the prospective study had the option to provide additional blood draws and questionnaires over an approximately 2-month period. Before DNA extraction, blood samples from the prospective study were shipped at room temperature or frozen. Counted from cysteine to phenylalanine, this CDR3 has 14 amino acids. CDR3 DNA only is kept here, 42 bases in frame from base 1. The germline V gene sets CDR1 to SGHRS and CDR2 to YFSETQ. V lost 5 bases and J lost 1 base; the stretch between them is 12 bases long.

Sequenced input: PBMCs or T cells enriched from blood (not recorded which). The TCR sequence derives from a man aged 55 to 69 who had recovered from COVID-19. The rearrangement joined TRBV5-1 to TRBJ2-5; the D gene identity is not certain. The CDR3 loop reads CASSPGSTQETQYF. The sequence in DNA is TGCGCCAGCAGTCCAGGATCTACCCAAGAGACCCAGTACTTC. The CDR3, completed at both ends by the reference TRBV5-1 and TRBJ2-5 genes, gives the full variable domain KAGVTQTPRYLIKTRGQQVTLSCSPISGHRSVSWYQQTPGQGLQFLFEYFSETQRNKGNFPGRFSGRQFSNSRSEMNVSTLELGDSALYLCASSPGSTQETQYFGPGTRLLVL.